This T cell receptor beta chain was observed in a study of post-analysis software for immune sequencing data. Overall study context: The cohort encompassed relapsing-remitting, secondary progressive and progressive-relapsing multiple sclerosis disease courses. Whole-study findings and limits: Batch-matched samples strongly co-clustered by F measure. Comparison with controls showed significantly lower normalized Chao1 diversity in multiple sclerosis patients. There were five or six TRBV segments more frequent in patients than controls, and TRBV5-6, TRBV5-1 and TRBV20-1 were among them.

The library was made from cDNA and included unique molecular identifiers. Input amounts of 1 to 10 million T cells were used. These gave about 500,000 cDNA molecules, so each molecule approximated one T cell. TCRdb passed the PCR reads through MiXCR, listing each CDR3 protein once. The sample consists of hundreds of thousands of distinct CDR3 sequences, 55% to 60% of them appearing once. Trimming cost V 4 bases and J 4 bases, with 16 bases left between them. Germline V gives CDR1 SGHRS, CDR2 YFSETQ. This CDR3 is built from 15 residues. Comments on this clonotype: Its target is not known.

The TCR comes from a girl between 2 and 10 years old with multiple sclerosis. The sample taken for sequencing was blood. The chain couples TRBV5-1 to TRBJ2-3; TRBD1 might be the D (6 bases). In DNA form, the CDR3 reads TGCGCCAGCAGCCTTTCCAGGGGACGAGCAGATACGCAGTATTTT. Amino acid sequence: CASSLSRGRADTQYF.